One and the same sample provided the 6 T cell receptor beta chains below, sequenced in a study of T cell responses to AZD1222 COVID-19 vaccine. Produced via immunoSEQ multiplex PCR; TCRdb's table is partial and in-frame only. Here the sample spans roughly 110,000 clones, around 90% being singletons. The source was peripheral blood, collected on day 0 of AZD1222 vaccination. The receptors were sampled from an adult in good health.

CDR3: CASSLPSDRLEAFF. For the CDR3, the DNA is TGTGCCAGCAGCCTTCCGTCCGACCGCCTTGAAGCTTTCTTT. V usage is TRBV28 and J usage is TRBJ1-1, with D unclear. CDR1 is MDHEN, CDR2 SYDVKM, per germline. This CDR3 is built from 14 residues. The ends were cut back, 6 bases at V and 7 bases at J, with 18 bases in the middle.

The J gene is TRBJ2-6, the V gene TRBV7-3; D gene ambiguous. The CDR3 sequence is 17 residues long. V was clipped by 3 bases and J by 2 bases, with 14 bases between them. Germline V gene lookup returns CDR1 SGHTA and CDR2 FQGTGA. The CDR3 DNA follows: TGTGCCAGCAGCTTCGAACAGCAACCAACTGGGGCCAACGTCCTGACTTTC. Its protein is CASSFEQQPTGANVLTF.

This clone occurred once. The chain employs TRBV5-1 and TRBJ1-1, with TRBD1 matching over 8 bases. With 6 bases clipped from V and 2 bases from J, the junction kept 6 bases outside the gene matches. The CDR3 is 14 amino acids. Germline V gene sequence: CDR1 SGHRS, CDR2 YFSETQ. CDR3 bases: TGCGCCAGCACCCCAGGGGGCCAAAACACTGAAGCTTTCTTT. Its protein product is CASTPGGQNTEAFF.

This clone was recorded once. The genes are TRBV30 and TRBJ1-2; a weak D match, TRBD1 (5 bases). This CDR3 spans 15 amino acids. Germline CDR1 and CDR2: GTSNPN and SVGIG (reference sequence). Trimming cost V 0 bases and J 5 bases, with 16 bases left between them. In DNA form, the CDR3 reads TGTGCCTGGAGTGTCAATGGGGGAGGAGGTTATGGCTACACCTTC. It is translated as CAWSVNGGGGYGYTF.

The chain uses TRBV6-1 and TRBJ2-5; no firm D call. The CDR3 loop spans 15 amino acids. V was clipped by 2 bases and J by 6 bases, with 16 bases between them. Germline-derived CDR1 and CDR2 are MNHNS and SASEGT. CDR3 nucleotides: TGTGCCAGCAGTGAACAGGCAGGTACTTCGAAGACCCAGTACTTC. It codes for CASSEQAGTSKTQYF.

V and J are TRBV15 and TRBJ2-2; 10 bases match TRBD1. V shed 8 bases and J 3 bases; nucleotides not matched to a gene: 3. The germline V gene encodes CDR1 LNHNV and CDR2 YYDKDF (reference sequence). This CDR3 has 14 amino acids. The CDR3 bases are TGTGCCACCGGACAGGGGGGTTACACCGGGGAGCTGTTTTTT. It specifies CATGQGGYTGELFF.